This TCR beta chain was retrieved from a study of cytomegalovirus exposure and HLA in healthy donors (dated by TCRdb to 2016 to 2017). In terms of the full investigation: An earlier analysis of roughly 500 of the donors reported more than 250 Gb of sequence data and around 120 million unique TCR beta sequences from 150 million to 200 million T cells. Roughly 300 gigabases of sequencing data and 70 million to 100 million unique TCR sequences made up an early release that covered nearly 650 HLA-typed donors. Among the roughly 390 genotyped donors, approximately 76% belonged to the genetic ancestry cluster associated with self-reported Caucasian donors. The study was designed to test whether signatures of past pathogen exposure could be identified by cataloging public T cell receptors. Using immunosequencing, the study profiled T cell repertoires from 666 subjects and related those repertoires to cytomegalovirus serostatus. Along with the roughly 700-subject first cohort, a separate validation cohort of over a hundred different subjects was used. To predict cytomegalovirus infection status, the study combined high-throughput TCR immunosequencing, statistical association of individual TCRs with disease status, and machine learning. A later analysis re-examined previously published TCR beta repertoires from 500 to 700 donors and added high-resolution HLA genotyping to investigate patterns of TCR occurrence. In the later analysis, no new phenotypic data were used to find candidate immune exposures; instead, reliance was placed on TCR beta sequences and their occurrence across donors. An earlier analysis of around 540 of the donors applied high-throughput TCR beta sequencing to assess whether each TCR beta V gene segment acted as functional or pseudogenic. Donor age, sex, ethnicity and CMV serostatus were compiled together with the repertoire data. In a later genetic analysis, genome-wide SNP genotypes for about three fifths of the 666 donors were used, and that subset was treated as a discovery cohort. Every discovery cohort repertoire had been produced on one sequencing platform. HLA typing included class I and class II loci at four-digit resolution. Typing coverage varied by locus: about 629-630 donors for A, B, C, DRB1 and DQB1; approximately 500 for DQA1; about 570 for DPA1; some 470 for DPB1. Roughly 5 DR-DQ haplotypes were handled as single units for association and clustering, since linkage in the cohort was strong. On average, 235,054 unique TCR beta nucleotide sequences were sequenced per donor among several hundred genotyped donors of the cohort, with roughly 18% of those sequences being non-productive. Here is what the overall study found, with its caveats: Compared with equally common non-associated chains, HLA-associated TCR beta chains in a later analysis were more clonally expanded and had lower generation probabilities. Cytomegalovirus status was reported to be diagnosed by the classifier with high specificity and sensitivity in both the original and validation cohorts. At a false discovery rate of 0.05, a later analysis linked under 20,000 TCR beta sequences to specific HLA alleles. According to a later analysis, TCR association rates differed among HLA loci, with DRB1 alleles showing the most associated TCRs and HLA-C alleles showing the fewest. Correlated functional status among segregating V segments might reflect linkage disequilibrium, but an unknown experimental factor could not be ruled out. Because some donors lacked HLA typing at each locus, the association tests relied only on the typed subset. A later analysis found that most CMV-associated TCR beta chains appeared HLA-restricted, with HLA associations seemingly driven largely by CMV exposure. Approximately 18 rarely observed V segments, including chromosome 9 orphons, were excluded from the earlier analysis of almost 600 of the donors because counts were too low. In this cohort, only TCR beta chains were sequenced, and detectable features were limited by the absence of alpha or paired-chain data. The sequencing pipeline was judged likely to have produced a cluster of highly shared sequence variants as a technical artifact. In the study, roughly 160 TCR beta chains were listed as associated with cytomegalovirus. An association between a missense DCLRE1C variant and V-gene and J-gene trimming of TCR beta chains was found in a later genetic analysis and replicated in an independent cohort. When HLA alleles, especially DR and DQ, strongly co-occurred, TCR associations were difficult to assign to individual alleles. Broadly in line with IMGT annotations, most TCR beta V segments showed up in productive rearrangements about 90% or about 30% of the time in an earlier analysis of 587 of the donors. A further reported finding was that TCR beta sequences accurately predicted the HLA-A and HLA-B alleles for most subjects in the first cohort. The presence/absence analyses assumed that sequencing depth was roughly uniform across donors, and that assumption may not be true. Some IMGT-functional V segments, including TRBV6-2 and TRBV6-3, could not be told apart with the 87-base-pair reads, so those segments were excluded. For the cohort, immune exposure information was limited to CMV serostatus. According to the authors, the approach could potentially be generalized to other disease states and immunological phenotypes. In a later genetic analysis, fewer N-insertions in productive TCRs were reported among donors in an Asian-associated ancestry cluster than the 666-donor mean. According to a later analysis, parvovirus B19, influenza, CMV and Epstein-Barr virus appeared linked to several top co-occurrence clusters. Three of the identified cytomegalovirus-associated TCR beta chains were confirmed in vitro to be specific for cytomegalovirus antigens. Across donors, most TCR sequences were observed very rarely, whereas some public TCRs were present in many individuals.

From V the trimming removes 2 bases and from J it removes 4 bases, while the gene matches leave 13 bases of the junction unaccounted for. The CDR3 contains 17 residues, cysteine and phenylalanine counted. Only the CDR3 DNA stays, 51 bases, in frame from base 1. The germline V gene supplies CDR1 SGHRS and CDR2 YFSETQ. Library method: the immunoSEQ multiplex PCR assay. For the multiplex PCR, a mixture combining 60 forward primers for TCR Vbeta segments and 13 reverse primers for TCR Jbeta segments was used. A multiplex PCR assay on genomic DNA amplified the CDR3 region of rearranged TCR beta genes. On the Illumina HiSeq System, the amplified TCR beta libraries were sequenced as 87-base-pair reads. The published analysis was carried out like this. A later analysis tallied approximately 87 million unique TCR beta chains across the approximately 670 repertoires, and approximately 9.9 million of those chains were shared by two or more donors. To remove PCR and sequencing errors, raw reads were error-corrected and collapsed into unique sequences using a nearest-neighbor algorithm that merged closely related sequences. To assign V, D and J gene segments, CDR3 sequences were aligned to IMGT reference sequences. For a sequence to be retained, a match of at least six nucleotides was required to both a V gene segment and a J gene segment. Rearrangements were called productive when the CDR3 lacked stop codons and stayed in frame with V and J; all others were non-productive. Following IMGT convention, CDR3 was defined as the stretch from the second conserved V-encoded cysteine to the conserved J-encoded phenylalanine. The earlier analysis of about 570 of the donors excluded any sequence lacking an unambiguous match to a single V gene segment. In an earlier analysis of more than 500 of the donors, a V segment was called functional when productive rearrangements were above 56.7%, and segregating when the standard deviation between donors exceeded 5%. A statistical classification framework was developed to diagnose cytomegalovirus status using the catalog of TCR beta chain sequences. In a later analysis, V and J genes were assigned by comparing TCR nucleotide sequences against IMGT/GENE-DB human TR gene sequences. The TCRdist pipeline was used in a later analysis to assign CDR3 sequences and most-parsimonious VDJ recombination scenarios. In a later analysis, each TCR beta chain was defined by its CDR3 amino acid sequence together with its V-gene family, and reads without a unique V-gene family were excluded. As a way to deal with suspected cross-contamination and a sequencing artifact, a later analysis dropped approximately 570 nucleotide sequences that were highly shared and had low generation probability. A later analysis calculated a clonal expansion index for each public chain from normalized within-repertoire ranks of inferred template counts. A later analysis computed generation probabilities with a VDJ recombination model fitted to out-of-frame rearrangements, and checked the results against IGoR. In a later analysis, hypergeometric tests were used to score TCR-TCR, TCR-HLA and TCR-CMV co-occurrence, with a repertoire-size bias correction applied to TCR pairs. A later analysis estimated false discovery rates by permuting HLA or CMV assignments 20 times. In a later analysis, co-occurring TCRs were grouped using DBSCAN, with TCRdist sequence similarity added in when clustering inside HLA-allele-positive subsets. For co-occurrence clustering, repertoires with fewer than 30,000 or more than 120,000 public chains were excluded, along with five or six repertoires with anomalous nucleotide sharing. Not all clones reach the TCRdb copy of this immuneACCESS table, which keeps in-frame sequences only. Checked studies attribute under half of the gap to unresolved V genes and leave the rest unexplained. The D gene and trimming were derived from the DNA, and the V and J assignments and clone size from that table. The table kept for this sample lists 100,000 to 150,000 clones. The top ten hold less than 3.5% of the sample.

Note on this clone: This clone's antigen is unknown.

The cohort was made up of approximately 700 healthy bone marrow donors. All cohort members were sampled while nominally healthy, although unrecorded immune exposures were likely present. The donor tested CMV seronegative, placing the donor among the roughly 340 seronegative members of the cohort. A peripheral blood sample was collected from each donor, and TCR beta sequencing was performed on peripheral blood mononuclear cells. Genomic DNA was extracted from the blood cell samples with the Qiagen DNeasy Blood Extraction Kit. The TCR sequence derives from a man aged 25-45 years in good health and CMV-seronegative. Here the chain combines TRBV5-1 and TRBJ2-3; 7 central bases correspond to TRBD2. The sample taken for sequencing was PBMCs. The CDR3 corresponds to CASSLTLTGAGPDTQYF. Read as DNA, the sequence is TGCGCCAGCAGCTTAACCCTTACGGGAGCGGGGCCAGATACGCAGTATTTT.